The 6 T cell receptor beta chains given below trace back to one sample, sequenced in a study of tumor-infiltrating lymphocytes in localized non-small cell lung cancer. Measured with immunoSEQ multiplex PCR; TCRdb has only the in-frame clones, and not every one. The table has around 16,000 clones, 65% to 85% seen once. Sequenced: lung tumor tissue. These receptors were obtained from a human donor with non-small cell lung cancer.

This clone was counted only a few times. This chain's CDR3 is CASSAEIPGGYTQYF. As DNA, the CDR3 is TGTGCCAGCAGCGCGGAAATACCTGGGGGTTATACGCAGTATTTT. The chain uses TRBV5-6 and TRBJ2-3, with D perhaps matching TRBD1 or TRBD2 (5 bases each). Germline V gene lookup returns CDR1 SGHDT and CDR2 YYEEEE. V was cut by 4 bases and J by 7 bases, with 19 bases left in between. The CDR3 loop spans 15 amino acids. The variable domain in full, completed from reference TRBV5-6 and TRBJ2-3, reads DAGVTQSPTHLIKTRGQQVTLRCSPKSGHDTVSWYQQALGQGPQFIFQYYEEEERQRGNFPDRFSGHQFPNYSSELNVNALLLGDSALYLCASSAEIPGGYTQYFGPGTRLTVL.

As DNA, the CDR3 is TGTGCCTGGAGTGCCCCAGGGGAGCAGCCCCAGCATTTT. Amino acids: CAWSAPGEQPQHF. The V and J genes are TRBV30 and TRBJ1-5, with D perhaps matching TRBD1 (6 bases). From germline, CDR1 is GTSNPN and CDR2 SVGIG (reference sequence). The CDR3 has 13 amino acids. Trimming removed 1 base at V and 7 bases at J, with 11 bases between.

The CDR3 coding sequence is TGTGCCAGCAGCCGCCTTCAAGGGGGCCCCACCGGGGAGCTGTTTTTT. Encoded protein: CASSRLQGGPTGELFF. V is TRBV5-4 and J is TRBJ2-2; 7 bases align to TRBD1. CDR3 length: 16 amino acids. V lost 4 bases to trimming and J lost 4 bases; unmatched junction nucleotides: 10. The germline V gene encodes CDR1 SGHNT and CDR2 YYREEE (reference sequence). The full variable domain, with the rest looked up from reference TRBV5-4 and TRBJ2-2, is ETGVTQSPTHLIKTRGQQVTLRCSSQSGHNTVSWYQQALGQGPQFIFQYYREEENGRGNFPPRFSGLQFPNYSSELNVNALELDDSALYLCASSRLQGGPTGELFFGEGSRLTVL.

The chain links TRBV6-5 to TRBJ2-7; possible D gene TRBD1, 5 bases. Germline CDR1 MNHEY, CDR2 SVGAGI. This CDR3 is 15 amino acids long. The V gene lost 5 bases and the J gene lost 1 base, with 15 bases spanning the gap. CDR3 in DNA: TGTGCCAGCAGTCCCCTAGGGGTTCTTTCCTACGAGCAGTACTTC. Translated: CASSPLGVLSYEQYF.

This rearrangement joins TRBV10-3 to TRBJ2-2; a weak D match, TRBD2 (6 bases). The CDR3 is 14 amino acids. CDR1 ENHRY and CDR2 SYGVKD come from the germline V gene. V shed 9 bases and J shed 7 bases, with 18 bases lying between them. The CDR3 sequence is CAMSRREFDGELFF. CDR3 DNA: TGTGCCATGAGCCGACGGGAGTTCGACGGGGAGCTGTTTTTT.

V gene TRBV28 combines with J gene TRBJ1-5; D unresolved. Germline-derived CDR1 and CDR2 are MDHEN and SYDVKM. The V and J ends lost 6 bases and 0 bases respectively, with 12 bases between them. CDR3 length equals 15 residues. CDR3 nucleotide sequence: TGTGCCAGCAGAACCGTATTTTATAGCAATCAGCCCCAGCATTTT. It encodes CASRTVFYSNQPQHF.